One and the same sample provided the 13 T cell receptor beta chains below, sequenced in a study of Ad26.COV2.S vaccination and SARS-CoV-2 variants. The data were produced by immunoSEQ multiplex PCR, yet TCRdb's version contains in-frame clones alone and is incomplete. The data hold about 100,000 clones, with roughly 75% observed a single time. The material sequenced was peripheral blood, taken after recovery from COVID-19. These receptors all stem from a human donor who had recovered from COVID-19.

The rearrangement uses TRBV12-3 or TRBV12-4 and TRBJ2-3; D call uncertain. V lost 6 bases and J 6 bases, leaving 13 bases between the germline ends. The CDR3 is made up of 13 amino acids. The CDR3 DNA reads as TGTGCCAGCAGCTCGGCGCGCCTGGATACGCAGTATTTT. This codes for CASSSARLDTQYF.

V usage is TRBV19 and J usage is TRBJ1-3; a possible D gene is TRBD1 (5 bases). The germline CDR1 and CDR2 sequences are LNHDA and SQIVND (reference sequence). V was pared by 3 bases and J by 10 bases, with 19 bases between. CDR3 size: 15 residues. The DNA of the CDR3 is TGTGCCAGTAGTATCGGGACGGGGCGTGGAGGTACCATATATTTT. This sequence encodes CASSIGTGRGGTIYF.

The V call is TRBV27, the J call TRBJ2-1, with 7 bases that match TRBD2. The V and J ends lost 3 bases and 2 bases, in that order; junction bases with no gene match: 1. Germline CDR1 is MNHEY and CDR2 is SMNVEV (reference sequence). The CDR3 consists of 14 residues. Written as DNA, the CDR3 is TGTGCCAGCAGTTTTCGGGAGGCCTACAATGAGCAGTTCTTC. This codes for CASSFREAYNEQFF.

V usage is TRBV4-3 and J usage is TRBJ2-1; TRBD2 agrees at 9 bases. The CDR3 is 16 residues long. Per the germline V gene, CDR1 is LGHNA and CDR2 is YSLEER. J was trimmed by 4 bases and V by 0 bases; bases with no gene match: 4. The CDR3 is CASSQDRSGGYNEQFF. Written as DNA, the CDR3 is TGCGCCAGCAGCCAAGATCGAAGCGGGGGGTACAATGAGCAGTTCTTC.

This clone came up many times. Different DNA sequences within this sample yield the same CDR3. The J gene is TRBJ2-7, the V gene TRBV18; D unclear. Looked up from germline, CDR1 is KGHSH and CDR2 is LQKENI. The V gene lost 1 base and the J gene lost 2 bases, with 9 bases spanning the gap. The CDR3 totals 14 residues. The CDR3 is CASSPLVRPYEQYF. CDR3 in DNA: TGTGCCAGCTCACCACTGGTCAGGCCCTACGAGCAGTACTTC. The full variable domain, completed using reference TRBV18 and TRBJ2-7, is NAGVMQNPRHLVRRRGQEARLRCSPMKGHSHVYWYRQLPEEGLKFMVYLQKENIIDESGMPKERFSAEFPKEGPSILRIQQVVRGDSAAYFCASSPLVRPYEQYFGPGTRLTVT.

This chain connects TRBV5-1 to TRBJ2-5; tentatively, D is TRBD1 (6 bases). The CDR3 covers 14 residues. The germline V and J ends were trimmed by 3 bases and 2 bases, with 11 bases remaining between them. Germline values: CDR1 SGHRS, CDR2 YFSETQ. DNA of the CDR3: TGCGCCAGCAGCTCCGGACAGCGTCAAGAGACCCAGTACTTC. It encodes CASSSGQRQETQYF.

The CDR3 nucleotides are TGCGCCAGCAGCCAAGTTCCCGGGGGGGGCACAGATACGCAGTATTTT. Amino acid sequence: CASSQVPGGGTDTQYF. V and J are TRBV4-1 and TRBJ2-3, with 8 bases identical to TRBD2. The germline CDR1 and CDR2 sequences are MGHRA and YSYEKL. The V and J ends lost 1 base and 1 base, in that order; junction bases with no gene match: 4. This CDR3 comprises 16 residues.

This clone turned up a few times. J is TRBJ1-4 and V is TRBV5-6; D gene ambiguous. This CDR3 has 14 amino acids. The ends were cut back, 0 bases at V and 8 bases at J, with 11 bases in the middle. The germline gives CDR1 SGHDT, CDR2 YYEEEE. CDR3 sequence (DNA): TGTGCCAGCAGCTTGGGGGCAGTGGCGGAAAAACTGTTTTTT. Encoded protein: CASSLGAVAEKLFF. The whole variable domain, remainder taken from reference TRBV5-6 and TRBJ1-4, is DAGVTQSPTHLIKTRGQQVTLRCSPKSGHDTVSWYQQALGQGPQFIFQYYEEEERQRGNFPDRFSGHQFPNYSSELNVNALLLGDSALYLCASSLGAVAEKLFFGSGTQLSVL.

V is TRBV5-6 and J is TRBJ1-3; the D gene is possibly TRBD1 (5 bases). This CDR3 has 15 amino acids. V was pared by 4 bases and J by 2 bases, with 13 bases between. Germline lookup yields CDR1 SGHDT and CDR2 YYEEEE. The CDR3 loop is CASSILGGAGNTIYF. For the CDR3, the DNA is TGTGCCAGCAGCATTCTCGGGGGAGCTGGAAACACCATATATTTT.

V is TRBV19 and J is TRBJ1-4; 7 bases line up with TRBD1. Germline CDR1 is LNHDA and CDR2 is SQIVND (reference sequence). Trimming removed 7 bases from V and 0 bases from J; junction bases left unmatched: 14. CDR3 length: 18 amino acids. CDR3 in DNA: TGTGCCAGTAACCCAAAACAGGGGTACGAAACAACTAATGAAAAACTGTTTTTT. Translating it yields CASNPKQGYETTNEKLFF.

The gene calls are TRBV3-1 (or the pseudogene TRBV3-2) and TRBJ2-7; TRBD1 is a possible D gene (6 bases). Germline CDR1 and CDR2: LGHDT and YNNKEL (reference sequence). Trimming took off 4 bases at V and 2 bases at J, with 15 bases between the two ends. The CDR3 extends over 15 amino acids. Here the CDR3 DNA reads TGTGCCAGCAGCCCATATGGACAGCCGACCTACGAGCAGTACTTC. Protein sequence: CASSPYGQPTYEQYF.

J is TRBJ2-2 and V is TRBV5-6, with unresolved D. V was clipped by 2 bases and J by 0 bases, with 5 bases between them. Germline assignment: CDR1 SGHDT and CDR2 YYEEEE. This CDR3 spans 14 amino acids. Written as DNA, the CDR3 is TGTGCCAGCAGCTTATTGACGAACACCGGGGAGCTGTTTTTT. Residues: CASSLLTNTGELFF.

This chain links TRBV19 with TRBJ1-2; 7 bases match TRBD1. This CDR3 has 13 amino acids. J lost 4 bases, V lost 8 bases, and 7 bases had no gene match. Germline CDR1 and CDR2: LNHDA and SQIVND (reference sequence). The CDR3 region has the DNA TGTGCCAGTTTATCCGACAGGGCCTATGGCTACACCTTC. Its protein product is CASLSDRAYGYTF.